The sequence of this T cell receptor (beta chain) was determined in a study of radiation and T cells in renal cell carcinoma. Only in-frame clones appear in the TCRdb table, and some are missing; sequencing was by immunoSEQ multiplex PCR. The sample has roughly 130,000 clones; about 81% are singletons. CDR3 size: 13 residues. Germline loops: CDR1 LNHDA, CDR2 SQIVND (reference sequence). Sample time point: blood 2 weeks post-SBRT. Sample treatment: 15 Gy SBRT to primary tumor, nephrectomy 4 weeks later. Radiation-treated patients gave blood at baseline, week 2 and week 4. This clone was counted a single time. An end of the junction does not agree with germline; a read error may underlie this.

The sequences come from blood, collected from a patient whose treatment included radiotherapy and nephrectomy. The chain combines TRBV19 with TRBJ1-1; D gene uncertain. The source of this sequence is a woman aged 55-69 years with renal cell carcinoma. The CDR3 sequence: CACSIGYSTEAFF. The CDR3, as DNA: TGTGCCTGTAGTATAGGGTACTCCACTGAAGCTTTCTTT.